These 16 T cell receptor beta chains were sequenced from one sample in a study of T cells in Graves' hyperthyroidism and ophthalmopathy. Template material for amplifying TCR beta CDR3 regions consisted of RNA transcripts. First-round RT-PCR of the TCR CDR3 relied on the HTBI primer set. TCRdb processed the multiplex PCR reads anew with MiXCR; each CDR3 protein has one entry. Counted here are about 520,000 distinct CDR3 sequences, around a quarter occurring once; the ten biggest clones make up approximately 11%. Sequencing was carried out using blood. These receptors were obtained from a woman aged 30 to 39 with Graves' ophthalmopathy.

This clonotype was counted ten times or more. The chain links TRBV18 to TRBJ1-1; D gene uncertain. Per germline, CDR1 KGHSH and CDR2 LQKENI. The CDR3 is 13 residues long. V was trimmed by 8 bases and J by 1 base, leaving 11 bases between them. CDR3 DNA: TGTGCCAGCAGTCCCTCCGGGAACACTGAAGCTTTCTTT. It encodes CASSPSGNTEAFF.

The rearrangement joins TRBV4-1 to TRBJ1-1, with D unclear. Germline V CDR1 and CDR2: MGHRA, YSYEKL. V lost 4 bases and J 0 bases, leaving 15 bases between the germline ends. The CDR3 extends over 16 amino acids. CDR3 sequence: CASSPGRRRLNTEAFF. The CDR3 region has the DNA TGCGCCAGCAGCCCAGGCCGGAGGCGGCTGAACACTGAAGCTTTCTTT.

This clonotype occurred a few times. This chain connects TRBV3-1 to TRBJ2-5, with 9 bases that match TRBD2. Looked up from germline, CDR1 is LGHDT and CDR2 is YNNKEL (reference sequence). Germline trimming cut 4 bases from V and 10 bases from J; bases unmatched to any gene: 16. This CDR3 is 16 amino acids long. The CDR3 sequence is CASSPGPSGTTTLQYF. DNA of the CDR3: TGTGCCAGCAGCCCGGGTCCTAGCGGGACCACGACCCTCCAGTACTTC.

V gene TRBV9 combines with J gene TRBJ2-7; D unresolved. V was cut by 3 bases and J by 1 base, with 11 bases left in between. The CDR3 runs 14 residues. Germline V gene sequence: CDR1 SGDLS, CDR2 YYNGEE. CDR3: CASSATPGSYEQYF. The CDR3, as DNA: TGTGCCAGCAGCGCCACCCCTGGATCCTACGAGCAGTACTTC.

This clonotype was seen many times. This chain links TRBV19 with TRBJ1-3; weak D call: TRBD1 (5 bases). This CDR3 is 14 amino acids long. Germline lookup yields CDR1 LNHDA and CDR2 SQIVND (reference sequence). V was cut by 4 bases and J by 2 bases, with 9 bases left in between. The CDR3 DNA follows: TGTGCCAGTAGTACCGGGACGGCTGGAAACACCATATATTTT. Translation gives CASSTGTAGNTIYF.

This clonotype has a count of ten or more. V usage is TRBV7-9 and J usage is TRBJ1-1; no firm D call. This CDR3 contains 12 residues. With 5 bases removed from V and 10 bases from J, the gap between germline ends came to 14 bases. CDR1 SEHNR and CDR2 FQNEAQ come from the germline V gene (reference sequence). CDR3 coding DNA: TGTGCCAGCAGCGAGTCACGGGGAGTAGCTTTCTTT. It yields the protein CASSESRGVAFF.

There are many counts of this clonotype. The chain joins TRBV3-1 to TRBJ1-3; no firm D call. The germline V and J ends were trimmed by 2 bases and 6 bases, with 11 bases remaining between them. The CDR3 has 14 residues. Germline CDR1 is LGHDT and CDR2 is YNNKEL (reference sequence). The CDR3 region is CASSQRERENTIYF. The CDR3 bases are TGTGCCAGCAGCCAAAGGGAGAGGGAAAACACCATATATTTT.

Comment on this clonotype: At one end, the junction sequence differs from germline, possibly due to a read error. The chain combines TRBV28 with TRBJ1-3, with D perhaps matching TRBD1 (5 bases). The CDR3 contains 15 residues. Germline assignment: CDR1 MDHEN and CDR2 SYDVKM. The CDR3 DNA sequence: TGTACCAGCAGTTTAACAGGAGCCTCTGGAAACACCATATATTTT. This codes for CTSSLTGASGNTIYF. Together with reference TRBV28 and TRBJ1-3, the CDR3 gives the full variable domain: DVKVTQSSRYLVKRTGEKVFLECVQDMDHENMFWYRQDPGLGLRLIYFSYDVKMKEKGDIPEGYSVSREKKERFSLILESASTNQTSMYLCTSSLTGASGNTIYFGEGSWLTVV.

This chain links TRBV9 with TRBJ2-7; D gene unclear. The V gene lost 0 bases and the J gene lost 6 bases, with 13 bases spanning the gap. Germline V gene sequence: CDR1 SGDLS, CDR2 YYNGEE. The length of the CDR3 is 14 residues. CDR3 nucleotide sequence: TGTGCCAGCAGCGTAGCTGGGGTTTCGGGCGAGCAGTACTTC. It encodes CASSVAGVSGEQYF.

This clonotype was observed at least ten times. The chain couples TRBV3-1 to TRBJ2-7; D call uncertain. The CDR3 has 14 amino acids. Trimming left V 1 base short and J 3 bases short, with 10 bases between. In germline, CDR1 is LGHDT, CDR2 YNNKEL (reference sequence). The CDR3 coding sequence is TGTGCCAGCAGCCAAGTGCCAGAGAGCTACGAGCAGTACTTC. Amino acids: CASSQVPESYEQYF.

V and J are TRBV11-2 and TRBJ2-2, with 8 bases identical to TRBD1. The CDR3 contains 13 residues. Looked up from germline, CDR1 is SGHAT and CDR2 is FQNNGV. Losses at the gene ends were 5 bases for V and 7 bases for J; bases not matched to a gene: 3. In nucleotides, the CDR3 is TGTGCCAGCAGCATCGACAGGGGCGGGGAGCTGTTTTTT. Its protein product is CASSIDRGGELFF.

The chain is built from TRBV6-1 and TRBJ2-7, with a possible D match to TRBD1 (6 bases). This CDR3 is built from 16 residues. V dropped 9 bases and J dropped 1 base, with 22 bases sitting between them. Germline CDR1 reads MNHNS; CDR2 reads SASEGT. This chain's CDR3 is CASARGQYGQSYEQYF. As DNA, the CDR3 is TGTGCCAGTGCCCGGGGCCAGTACGGACAGTCCTACGAGCAGTACTTC.

This clonotype was recorded at least ten times. V and J are TRBV6-5 and TRBJ2-3; D perhaps matches TRBD1 (6 bases). Germline CDR1 and CDR2: MNHEY and SVGAGI. V lost 0 bases and J 7 bases, leaving 14 bases between the germline ends. The length of the CDR3 is 15 residues. The CDR3 DNA sequence: TGTGCCAGCAGTTACTCGGGGGACACGACATATACGCAGTATTTT. Translating it yields CASSYSGDTTYTQYF.

This clonotype was detected a few times. The V gene is TRBV9, the J gene TRBJ2-3; 7 nucleotides match TRBD2. CDR1 is SGDLS, CDR2 YYNGEE, per germline. V lost 4 bases to trimming and J lost 0 bases; unmatched junction nucleotides: 5. The CDR3 is 15 amino acids. The CDR3 bases are TGTGCCAGCAGCTTGGGACTACTTAGCACAGATACGCAGTATTTT. This translates into CASSLGLLSTDTQYF.

The V gene is TRBV6-1, the J gene TRBJ2-7, with 8 bases that match TRBD2. Trimming at V came to 5 bases and at J to 5 bases, leaving 14 bases not matched to a gene. Per the germline V gene, CDR1 is MNHNS and CDR2 is SASEGT. CDR3 length: 16 amino acids. In nucleotides, the CDR3 is TGTGCCAGCAGTCTCACCGGACTAGCAACTACGCACGAGCAGTACTTC. As protein: CASSLTGLATTHEQYF.

Note on this clonotype: One end of the junction does not line up with germline, which may come from a read error. The CDR3 sequence is CASSYSTPDLNTDAFF. The CDR3 nucleotides read TGTGCCAGCAGTTACTCAACCCCGGACCTAAACACTGATGCTTTCTTT. J is TRBJ1-1 and V is TRBV6-5; D unresolved. The CDR3 is 16 residues long. Germline V CDR1 and CDR2: MNHEY, SVGAGI.